This entry lists 30 T cell receptor beta chains sequenced from one sample in a study of cytomegalovirus exposure and HLA in healthy donors. Amplification used 60 Vbeta primers and 13 Jbeta primers. TCRdb keeps only in-frame clones here, not all; method: immunoSEQ multiplex PCR. Of 180,000 or so clones listed, 82% are singletons. The material sequenced was PBMCs. These receptors were obtained from a male donor in good health and CMV-seronegative.

The chain carries TRBV6-5 and TRBJ2-3, with 11 bases that match TRBD2. CDR1 is MNHEY and CDR2 is SVGAGI in the germline V gene. This CDR3 contains 15 residues. Trimming removed 5 bases from V and 1 base from J; junction bases left unmatched: 2. CDR3 protein: CASSLAGGRTDTQYF. CDR3 in DNA: TGTGCCAGCAGTCTAGCGGGGGGCCGCACAGATACGCAGTATTTT.

V usage is TRBV6-6 and J usage is TRBJ1-5; D ambiguous. Trimming removed 6 bases at V and 4 bases at J, with 19 bases between. There are 16 residues in the CDR3. Germline values: CDR1 MNHNY, CDR2 SVGAGI (reference sequence). CDR3 protein: CASRHPAVGGNQPQHF. The CDR3 DNA sequence: TGTGCCAGCAGACACCCAGCGGTGGGTGGGAATCAGCCCCAGCATTTT.

This chain links TRBV21-1 with TRBJ2-3; the D call in the table, TRBD2, was not verified against the DNA. TRBV21-1 is an annotated pseudogene. The CDR3 covers 15 residues. The CDR3 is CASSNIIGGRDTQYF. In DNA form, the CDR3 reads TGTGCCAGCAGCAATATCATAGGCGGTAGAGATACGCAGTATTTT.

The chain recombines TRBV30 with TRBJ1-3, with 8 nucleotides matching TRBD1. Germline CDR1 reads GTSNPN; CDR2 reads SVGIG (reference sequence). This CDR3 has 16 residues. J lost 0 bases, V lost 0 bases, and 4 bases had no gene match. The DNA of the CDR3 is TGTGCCTGGAGTGTACAGGGGGGCGTCTCTGGAAACACCATATATTTT. Encoded protein: CAWSVQGGVSGNTIYF.

The rearrangement uses TRBV9 and TRBJ2-3; 12 bases agree with TRBD2. The CDR3 length is 17 residues. Germline CDR1 SGDLS, CDR2 YYNGEE. V was clipped by 3 bases and J by 0 bases; unmatched bases: 5. The CDR3 bases are TGTGCCAGCAGCGCTAGCGGGAGGGCCGCGAGCACAGATACGCAGTATTTT. Its translation: CASSASGRAASTDTQYF. Variable domain in full (rest from reference TRBV9 and TRBJ2-3): DSGVTQTPKHLITATGQRVTLRCSPRSGDLSVYWYQQSLDQGLQFLIQYYNGEERAKGNILERFSAQQFPDLHSELNLSSLELGDSALYFCASSASGRAASTDTQYFGPGTRLTVL.

This clone was counted a single time. The rearrangement joins TRBV5-1 to TRBJ2-2, with D possibly being TRBD2 (6 bases). This CDR3 region has 15 residues. Trimming took 7 bases from V and 0 from J, leaving 13 bases between them. Germline CDR1 and CDR2: SGHRS and YFSETQ. In nucleotides, the CDR3 is TGCGCCAGCGGAACGGGAGCCTCGAACACCGGGGAGCTGTTTTTT. This codes for CASGTGASNTGELFF.

On this clone: Other nucleotide sequences from this sample produce the same CDR3. The chain uses TRBV6-4 and TRBJ1-4; D gene ambiguous. V was pared by 4 bases and J by 2 bases, with 14 bases between. Germline V gene sequence: CDR1 MRHNA, CDR2 SNTAGT. This CDR3 contains 16 residues. CDR3 loop: CASSGSLRWTNEKLFF. The CDR3 coding sequence is TGTGCCAGCAGTGGAAGTCTCCGGTGGACTAATGAAAAACTGTTTTTT.

The rearrangement uses TRBV18 and TRBJ1-4, with 10 positions matching TRBD1. The CDR3 loop spans 15 amino acids. CDR1 and CDR2 from the germline V gene are KGHSH and LQKENI. J lost 5 bases, V lost 2 bases, and 2 bases had no gene match. The CDR3 sequence: CASSPAGQGNEKLFF. CDR3 bases: TGTGCCAGCTCACCAGCGGGACAGGGGAATGAAAAACTGTTTTTT.

This clone has just one count. The chain is built from TRBV27 and TRBJ2-5; 9 bases fit TRBD2. The V gene's germline CDR1 is MNHEY and CDR2 SMNVEV (reference sequence). The CDR3 has 16 amino acids. Trimming removed 0 bases from V and 5 bases from J; junction bases left unmatched: 7. DNA of the CDR3: TGTGCCAGCAGTTTATCGGCGGGAGGGCCGCCGGAGACCCAGTACTTC. It specifies CASSLSAGGPPETQYF.

This sequence joins TRBV5-4 and TRBJ2-7, with 7 bases matching TRBD2. The CDR3 totals 15 residues. Unmatched junction bases numbered 9, after V lost 0 bases and J lost 6 bases. Germline-derived CDR1 and CDR2 are SGHNT and YYREEE (reference sequence). Written as DNA, the CDR3 is TGTGCCAGCAGCTTGGGAAGCGGGATCGCCTCCGAGCAGTACTTC. Its protein is CASSLGSGIASEQYF.

This CDR3 is CASSTGRVYEQYF. As DNA, the CDR3 is TGTGCCAGCAGTACAGGGCGCGTCTACGAGCAGTACTTC. This chain connects TRBV2 to TRBJ2-7, with a possible D match to TRBD1 (6 bases). V was cut by 5 bases and J by 3 bases, with 11 bases left in between. This CDR3 region has 13 residues. CDR1 is SNHLY, CDR2 FYNNEI, per germline.

V usage is TRBV29-1 and J usage is TRBJ2-7, with D tentatively TRBD2 (7 bases). Trimming shortened V by 5 bases and J by 4 bases, and 18 bases separated the two germline ends. Per germline, CDR1 SQVTM and CDR2 ANQGSEA. The CDR3 runs to 14 residues. The chain's CDR3 is CSVPSGGALYEQYF. In DNA form, the CDR3 reads TGCAGCGTTCCAAGTGGGGGGGCTCTATACGAGCAGTACTTC.

The V gene is TRBV6-5, the J gene TRBJ2-7; D remains unclear. There are 13 residues in the CDR3. Per the germline V gene, CDR1 is MNHEY and CDR2 is SVGAGI. Trimming left V 2 bases short and J 2 bases short, with 7 bases between. The CDR3 sequence: CASSYRLAYEQYF. In nucleotides, the CDR3 is TGTGCCAGCAGTTACAGACTTGCCTACGAGCAGTACTTC.

V is TRBV16 and J is TRBJ1-5; D unresolved. Per germline, CDR1 KGHSY and CDR2 FQNENV. This CDR3 is 16 amino acids long. With 1 base removed from V and 0 bases from J, the gap between germline ends came to 10 bases. The DNA of the CDR3 is TGTGCCAGCAGCCAATTGGAGATCTATAGCAATCAGCCCCAGCATTTT. This sequence encodes CASSQLEIYSNQPQHF.

The rearrangement uses TRBV5-6 and TRBJ2-1; TRBD2 agrees at 8 bases. Germline V gives CDR1 SGHDT, CDR2 YYEEEE. The CDR3 is 16 residues long. V shed 5 bases and J 1 base; nucleotides not matched to a gene: 8. The CDR3 loop reads CASRNGLAGSYNEQFF. The CDR3 DNA reads TGTGCCAGCAGAAATGGACTAGCTGGGTCCTACAATGAGCAGTTCTTC.

The rearrangement joins TRBV27 to TRBJ2-1, with D possibly being TRBD1 (6 bases). From germline, CDR1 is MNHEY and CDR2 SMNVEV (reference sequence). CDR3 length equals 14 residues. V was trimmed by 6 bases and J by 4 bases, leaving 13 bases between them. The CDR3 nucleotides are TGTGCCAGCAGGTCCGGGACAATATACAATGAGCAGTTCTTC. Amino acid sequence: CASRSGTIYNEQFF.

The chain uses TRBV4-1 and TRBJ2-7; 10 positions agree with TRBD1. Germline CDR1 is MGHRA and CDR2 is YSYEKL. This CDR3 contains 15 residues. Trimming took 1 base from V and 3 from J; bases not matched to a gene: 3. CDR3 in amino acids: CASSQGGQGIYEQYF. For the CDR3, the DNA is TGCGCCAGCAGCCAAGGGGGACAGGGGATCTACGAGCAGTACTTC.

This chain connects TRBV5-5 to TRBJ2-5; D not resolved. CDR3 length: 13 residues. Trimming removed 0 bases from V and 4 bases from J, with 7 bases in between. Germline CDR1 reads SGHKS; CDR2 reads YYEKEE (reference sequence). The CDR3 DNA reads TGTGCCAGCAGCTTGGCGGAGATAGAGACCCAGTACTTC. Protein: CASSLAEIETQYF.

The rearrangement links TRBV2 to TRBJ2-3; 11 bases fit TRBD2. Trimming at V came to 5 bases and at J to 4 bases, leaving 5 bases not matched to a gene. CDR3 length equals 15 residues. CDR1 and CDR2 from the germline V gene are SNHLY and FYNNEI. CDR3 sequence: CASSLAGGPADTQYF. CDR3 DNA sequence: TGTGCCAGCAGTTTAGCGGGAGGGCCGGCAGATACGCAGTATTTT.

V is TRBV29-1 and J is TRBJ2-5; 7 bases are a match to TRBD1. V lost 4 bases, J lost 1 base, and 9 bases stayed unmatched. The CDR3 totals 15 residues. The V gene's germline CDR1 is SQVTM and CDR2 ANQGSEA. In DNA form, the CDR3 reads TGCAGCGTTGGGATCGGGACAGCAAGCCAAGAGACCCAGTACTTC. Its translation: CSVGIGTASQETQYF.

This chain joins TRBV7-9 and TRBJ2-5; D not resolved. The DNA end is a closer match to TRBJ2-7, so the J assignment may be wrong. The CDR3 loop spans 14 amino acids. From germline, CDR1 is SEHNR and CDR2 FQNEAQ (reference sequence). In nucleotides, the CDR3 is TGTGCCAGCAGCTACTCTGGAACCTACTACGAGCAGTACTTC. Translated: CASSYSGTYYEQYF.

J is TRBJ1-2 and V is TRBV5-6, with a weak D call TRBD1 (6 bases). This CDR3 is built from 17 residues. The germline gives CDR1 SGHDT, CDR2 YYEEEE. V lost 0 bases and J 3 bases, leaving 18 bases between the germline ends. CDR3 loop: CASSLAISGAYYYGYTF. Written as DNA, the CDR3 is TGTGCCAGCAGCTTGGCAATATCAGGGGCCTACTACTATGGCTACACCTTC.

This clone was seen more than once but under ten times. This chain joins TRBV7-3 and TRBJ1-2, with TRBD1 as a possible D gene (5 bases). The CDR3 length is 14 residues. CDR1 and CDR2 (germline): SGHTA, FQGTGA. Trimming removed 2 bases at V and 4 bases at J, with 11 bases between. CDR3 amino acids: CASSLSDSPYGYTF. The CDR3 coding sequence is TGTGCCAGCAGCTTATCCGACAGTCCCTATGGCTACACCTTC.

This clone turned up a few times. The V gene is TRBV15, the J gene TRBJ1-3; the D gene is possibly TRBD1 (6 bases). Germline V gives CDR1 LNHNV, CDR2 YYDKDF (reference sequence). The germline V and J ends were trimmed by 0 bases and 8 bases, with 11 bases remaining between them. This CDR3 comprises 14 residues. CDR3 in DNA: TGTGCCACCAGCAGAGAACAGGGAATAGACACCATATATTTT. Amino acids: CATSREQGIDTIYF.

The chain joins TRBV11-2 to TRBJ2-7; weak D call: TRBD2 (6 bases). Trimming left V 4 bases short and J 4 bases short, with 14 bases between. CDR3 size: 14 residues. Germline V gives CDR1 SGHAT, CDR2 FQNNGV. The CDR3 is CASSSLGGAYEQYF. CDR3 nucleotides: TGTGCCAGCAGCTCCCTCGGGGGTGCGTACGAGCAGTACTTC.

The genes are TRBV2 and TRBJ2-7; D gene unclear. This CDR3 comprises 11 residues. The germline V and J ends were trimmed by 4 bases and 7 bases, with 8 bases remaining between them. Germline CDR1 and CDR2: SNHLY and FYNNEI. The CDR3 reads CASSAKIEQYF. The CDR3 DNA is TGTGCCAGCAGTGCTAAGATTGAGCAGTACTTC.

CDR3 nucleotide sequence: TGTGCCAGTAAGTCGGGACAGGGACGAAATAATGAAAAACTGTTTTTT. It is translated as CASKSGQGRNNEKLFF. V usage is TRBV19 and J usage is TRBJ1-4; 9 bases fit TRBD1. The CDR3 extends over 16 amino acids. Germline CDR1 is LNHDA and CDR2 is SQIVND (reference sequence). With 7 bases clipped from V and 4 bases from J, the junction kept 10 bases outside the gene matches.

The V and J genes are TRBV9 and TRBJ2-7, with 7 bases identical to TRBD2. The CDR3 length is 15 residues. Germline lookup yields CDR1 SGDLS and CDR2 YYNGEE. V lost 4 bases, J lost 3 bases, and 10 bases stayed unmatched. The CDR3 here is CASSPTGGLGYEQYF. The CDR3 DNA reads TGTGCCAGCAGCCCCACGGGGGGATTAGGCTACGAGCAGTACTTC.

The chain carries TRBV7-2 and TRBJ2-7, with 13 nucleotides matching TRBD2. CDR1 is SGHTA, CDR2 FQGNSA, per germline. This CDR3 is built from 15 residues. V shed 1 base and J 7 bases; nucleotides not matched to a gene: 4. Here the CDR3 DNA reads TGTGCCAGCAGCTTAGGAGGGACTAGCGGGGAGGAGCAGTACTTC. It yields the protein CASSLGGTSGEEQYF. Full variable domain (remainder filled in from reference TRBV7-2 and TRBJ2-7): GAGVSQSPSNKVTEKGKDVELRCDPISGHTALYWYRQSLGQGLEFLIYFQGNSAPDKSGLPSDRFSAERTGGSVSTLTIQRTQQEDSAVYLCASSLGGTSGEEQYFGPGTRLTVT.

The chain uses TRBV6-1 and TRBJ1-5; D is unclear. Trimming took 4 bases from V and 6 from J, leaving 13 bases between them. The germline V gene has CDR1 MNHNS and CDR2 SASEGT. The CDR3 extends over 14 amino acids. The CDR3 nucleotides are TGTGCCAGCAGTGCCCGGGAGGGTAGTCAGCCCCAGCATTTT. Its protein is CASSAREGSQPQHF.